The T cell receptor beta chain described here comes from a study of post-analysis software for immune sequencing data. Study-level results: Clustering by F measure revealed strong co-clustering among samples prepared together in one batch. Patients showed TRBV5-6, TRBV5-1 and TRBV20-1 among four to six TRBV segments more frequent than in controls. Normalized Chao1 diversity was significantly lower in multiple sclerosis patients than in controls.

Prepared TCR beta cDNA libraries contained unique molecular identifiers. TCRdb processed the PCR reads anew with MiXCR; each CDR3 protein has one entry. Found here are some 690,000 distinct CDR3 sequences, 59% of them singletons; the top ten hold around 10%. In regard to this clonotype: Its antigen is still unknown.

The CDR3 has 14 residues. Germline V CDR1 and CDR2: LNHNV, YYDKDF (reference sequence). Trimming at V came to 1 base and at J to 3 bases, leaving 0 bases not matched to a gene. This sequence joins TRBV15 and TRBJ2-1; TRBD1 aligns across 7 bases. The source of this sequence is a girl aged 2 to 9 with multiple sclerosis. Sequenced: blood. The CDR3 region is CATSRGQGYNEQFF. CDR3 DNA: TGTGCCACCAGCAGAGGACAGGGCTACAATGAGCAGTTCTTC.